Listed below are T cell receptor beta chains from one sample, sequenced in a study of T cells in tumors after PD-1 blockade. Using immunoSEQ multiplex PCR, the repertoire was profiled, and TCRdb retains in-frame clones only, with some absent. The data hold more than 45,000 clones, with more than 60% observed a single time. Material: PBMCs, obtained before anti-PD-1 therapy. The source of these receptors is a human donor with advanced basal cell or squamous cell carcinoma (not recorded which). The CDR3 runs from the conserved cysteine through the conserved F or W. The D gene is left open where the match is weak. Part of the rows lack a size; the others show once, few, many or a class for expanded clones.

j_call: TRBJ2-2
v_call: TRBV4-2
cdr3_length: 15
d_call: NA
clone_size: once
cdr3_nt: TGTGCCAGCAGCCAAGATCAGGGGATCGACGGGGAGCTGTTTTTT
cdr3_aa: CASSQDQGIDGELFF

j_call: TRBJ1-4
v_call: TRBV19
cdr3_length: 15
d_call: NA
clone_size: NA
cdr3_nt: TGTGCCAGTAGTAGGCAGACAGGATTGAATGAAAAACTGTTTTTT
cdr3_aa: CASSRQTGLNEKLFF

j_call: TRBJ2-5
v_call: TRBV7-9
cdr3_length: 16
d_call: NA
clone_size: NA
cdr3_nt: TGTGCCAGCAGCCTAAGGGACTCCCTGAGACAAGAGACCCAGTACTTC
cdr3_aa: CASSLRDSLRQETQYF

j_call: TRBJ1-5
v_call: TRBV7-2
cdr3_length: 15
d_call: NA
clone_size: NA
cdr3_nt: TGTGCCAGCAGCTTGTTCAGGTCCTGGAATCAGCCCCAGCATTTT
cdr3_aa: CASSLFRSWNQPQHF

j_call: TRBJ2-3
v_call: TRBV19
cdr3_length: 14
d_call: NA
clone_size: NA
cdr3_nt: TGTGCCAGTAAAACGGCAAAACCCACAGATACGCAGTATTTT
cdr3_aa: CASKTAKPTDTQYF

j_call: TRBJ2-7
v_call: TRBV2
cdr3_length: 16
d_call: NA
clone_size: NA
cdr3_nt: TGTGCCAGCAGTGAAGCGCTTCAGGGGTACGGCTACGAGCAGTACTTC
cdr3_aa: CASSEALQGYGYEQYF

j_call: TRBJ2-7
v_call: TRBV29-1
cdr3_length: 11
d_call: TRBD1
clone_size: NA
cdr3_nt: TGCAGCGTTGTGACAGGGCACGAGCAGTACTTC
cdr3_aa: CSVVTGHEQYF

j_call: TRBJ1-1
v_call: TRBV5-6
cdr3_length: 11
d_call: NA
clone_size: NA
cdr3_nt: TGTGCCAGCAGCCTGAACACTGAAGCTTTCTTT
cdr3_aa: CASSLNTEAFF

j_call: TRBJ1-6
v_call: TRBV18
cdr3_length: 15
d_call: NA
clone_size: NA
cdr3_nt: TGTGCCAGCTCACTTAGGACAGACTTAAATTCACCCCTCCACTTT
cdr3_aa: CASSLRTDLNSPLHF

j_call: TRBJ2-7
v_call: TRBV3-1/TRBV3-2
cdr3_length: 17
d_call: TRBD2
clone_size: few
cdr3_nt: TGTGCCAGCAGCCAAGGCTTAGCGGGAGCATTCTTCGACGAGCAGTACTTC
cdr3_aa: CASSQGLAGAFFDEQYF

j_call: TRBJ2-3
v_call: TRBV9
cdr3_length: 16
d_call: TRBD2
clone_size: NA
cdr3_nt: TGTGCCAGCAGCGTAGCTCTCACTAGCGTTGCAGATACGCAGTATTTT
cdr3_aa: CASSVALTSVADTQYF

j_call: TRBJ2-1
v_call: TRBV7-9
cdr3_length: 13
d_call: NA
clone_size: NA
cdr3_nt: TGTGCCAGCAGCTTAGCAAGGGGCAATGAGCAGTTCTTC
cdr3_aa: CASSLARGNEQFF

j_call: TRBJ2-7
v_call: TRBV7-8
cdr3_length: 12
d_call: NA
clone_size: NA
cdr3_nt: TGTGCCAGCAGCTTATACGGGTACGAGCAGTACTTC
cdr3_aa: CASSLYGYEQYF

j_call: TRBJ2-1
v_call: TRBV25-1
cdr3_length: 15
d_call: NA
clone_size: NA
cdr3_nt: TGTGCCAGCAGTGACTTTGGGGGGGCGGCCAATGAGCAGTTCTTC
cdr3_aa: CASSDFGGAANEQFF

j_call: TRBJ2-5
v_call: TRBV2
cdr3_length: 14
d_call: NA
clone_size: NA
cdr3_nt: TGTGCCAGCAGTGGGTGGCAGGCGGGGGAGACCCAGTACTTC
cdr3_aa: CASSGWQAGETQYF

j_call: TRBJ2-1
v_call: TRBV11-3
cdr3_length: 17
d_call: TRBD2
clone_size: NA
cdr3_nt: TGTGCCAGCAGCTTCTCCGGGGGGACTAGTAGGCGGGATGAGCAGTTCTTC
cdr3_aa: CASSFSGGTSRRDEQFF

j_call: TRBJ2-1
v_call: TRBV4-1
cdr3_length: 13
d_call: TRBD1
clone_size: NA
cdr3_nt: TGCGCCAGCCGCGAGGGACAGGGTTCAGGGCAGTTCTTC
cdr3_aa: CASREGQGSGQFF

j_call: TRBJ1-4
v_call: TRBV6-5
cdr3_length: 16
d_call: NA
clone_size: NA
cdr3_nt: TGTGCCAGCAGTTACTCGAGGTTCCGCCTTAATGAAAAACTGTTTTTT
cdr3_aa: CASSYSRFRLNEKLFF

j_call: TRBJ1-3
v_call: TRBV28
cdr3_length: 13
d_call: NA
clone_size: NA
cdr3_nt: TGTGCCCTCACGGCGGGCTCTGGAAACACCATATATTTT
cdr3_aa: CALTAGSGNTIYF

j_call: TRBJ1-2
v_call: TRBV19
cdr3_length: 13
d_call: TRBD1
clone_size: NA
cdr3_nt: TGTGCCAGTAATTACAGGGGTAACTATGGCTACACCTTC
cdr3_aa: CASNYRGNYGYTF

j_call: TRBJ2-1
v_call: TRBV7-8
cdr3_length: 15
d_call: NA
clone_size: NA
cdr3_nt: TGTGCCAGCAGCTTTTCCGGGAGCTCCTACAATGAGCAGTTCTTC
cdr3_aa: CASSFSGSSYNEQFF

j_call: TRBJ2-7
v_call: TRBV11-3
cdr3_length: 12
d_call: NA
clone_size: NA
cdr3_nt: TGTGCCAGCAGCTTAGAACTGAGCGAGCAGTACTTC
cdr3_aa: CASSLELSEQYF

j_call: TRBJ2-3
v_call: TRBV4-2
cdr3_length: 14
d_call: NA
clone_size: NA
cdr3_nt: TGTGCCAGCAGCCAGACAGATAGCACAGATACGCAGTATTTT
cdr3_aa: CASSQTDSTDTQYF

j_call: TRBJ2-1
v_call: TRBV11-3
cdr3_length: 14
d_call: TRBD2
clone_size: NA
cdr3_nt: TGTGCCAGCAGCCGACTAGCGGGAAGAAATGAGCAGTTCTTC
cdr3_aa: CASSRLAGRNEQFF

j_call: TRBJ1-2
v_call: TRBV19
cdr3_length: 15
d_call: NA
clone_size: NA
cdr3_nt: TGTGCCAGTAGTATAGGGACACTCTGGGACTATGGCTACACCTTC
cdr3_aa: CASSIGTLWDYGYTF

j_call: TRBJ1-2
v_call: TRBV28
cdr3_length: 13
d_call: NA
clone_size: NA
cdr3_nt: TGTGCCAGCAGTTGGCGAGGTAACTATGGCTACACCTTC
cdr3_aa: CASSWRGNYGYTF

j_call: TRBJ2-2
v_call: TRBV10-3
cdr3_length: 15
d_call: TRBD1
clone_size: NA
cdr3_nt: TGTGCCATCAGCTCCGGGACAGGGGCCGGGCTGGAGCTGTTTTTT
cdr3_aa: CAISSGTGAGLELFF

j_call: TRBJ1-1
v_call: TRBV9
cdr3_length: 15
d_call: NA
clone_size: NA
cdr3_nt: TGTGCCAGCAGCCCGCGGACAGAGCCTTCCACTGAAGCTTTCTTT
cdr3_aa: CASSPRTEPSTEAFF

j_call: TRBJ2-3
v_call: TRBV18
cdr3_length: 15
d_call: TRBD2
clone_size: NA
cdr3_nt: TGTGCCAGCTCAACTGGACTAGCGGGAACAGATACGCAGTATTTT
cdr3_aa: CASSTGLAGTDTQYF

j_call: TRBJ1-2
v_call: TRBV4-2
cdr3_length: 15
d_call: NA
clone_size: few
cdr3_nt: TGTGCCAGCAGCCAAGAACAGATTCCTAACTATGGCTACACCTTC
cdr3_aa: CASSQEQIPNYGYTF

j_call: TRBJ2-1
v_call: TRBV6-5
cdr3_length: 14
d_call: NA
clone_size: NA
cdr3_nt: TGTGCCAGCAGTAGAAGGGAGTCCTACAATGAGCAGTTCTTC
cdr3_aa: CASSRRESYNEQFF

j_call: TRBJ1-1
v_call: TRBV29-1
cdr3_length: 13
d_call: NA
clone_size: few
cdr3_nt: TGCAGCGTTGAAGAACCTCGGGACACTGAAGCTTTCTTT
cdr3_aa: CSVEEPRDTEAFF

j_call: TRBJ2-7
v_call: TRBV7-2
cdr3_length: 16
d_call: TRBD2
clone_size: NA
cdr3_nt: TGTGCCAGCAGCCGGAGCGGGAGCTCTTCCGGTAACGAGCAGTACTTC
cdr3_aa: CASSRSGSSSGNEQYF

j_call: TRBJ1-1
v_call: TRBV6-1
cdr3_length: 16
d_call: NA
clone_size: NA
cdr3_nt: TGTGCCAGCAGTGTTGCGGCAGGTCGCGTAGACACTGAAGCTTTCTTT
cdr3_aa: CASSVAAGRVDTEAFF

j_call: TRBJ2-3
v_call: TRBV3-1/TRBV3-2
cdr3_length: 16
d_call: TRBD2
clone_size: NA
cdr3_nt: TGTGCCAGCAGCCCATTTTTGGCGGGGGGCACAGATACGCAGTATTTT
cdr3_aa: CASSPFLAGGTDTQYF

j_call: TRBJ2-3
v_call: TRBV7-9
cdr3_length: 15
d_call: TRBD1
clone_size: NA
cdr3_nt: TGTGCCAGCAGCTGGACAGGGGCTCGCACAGATACGCAGTATTTT
cdr3_aa: CASSWTGARTDTQYF

j_call: TRBJ1-2
v_call: TRBV6-5
cdr3_length: 12
d_call: NA
clone_size: NA
cdr3_nt: TGTGCCAGCAGTTACTCAAACTATGGCTACACCTTC
cdr3_aa: CASSYSNYGYTF

j_call: TRBJ1-4
v_call: TRBV3-1/TRBV3-2
cdr3_length: 12
d_call: NA
clone_size: NA
cdr3_nt: TGTGCCAGCAGTCAGGAGGGGGGAGGACTGTTTTTT
cdr3_aa: CASSQEGGGLFF

j_call: TRBJ2-7
v_call: TRBV28
cdr3_length: 15
d_call: NA
clone_size: NA
cdr3_nt: TGTGCCAGCAGTTTATTTTCGGGCCCGGGATACGAGCAGTACTTC
cdr3_aa: CASSLFSGPGYEQYF

j_call: TRBJ1-1
v_call: TRBV6-1
cdr3_length: 14
d_call: NA
clone_size: NA
cdr3_nt: TGTGCCAGCAGTGATTCCGGTATCCGCCCGGAAGCTTTCTTT
cdr3_aa: CASSDSGIRPEAFF

j_call: TRBJ2-3
v_call: TRBV5-1
cdr3_length: 16
d_call: TRBD2
clone_size: few
cdr3_nt: TGCGCCAGCAGCGCCGGGACTAGCGGGGGGTCCGATACGCAGTATTTT
cdr3_aa: CASSAGTSGGSDTQYF

j_call: TRBJ2-5
v_call: TRBV10-3
cdr3_length: 15
d_call: NA
clone_size: NA
cdr3_nt: TGTGCCATCAGTGAGTTGGGCAGAACTACCCCGACCCAGTACTTC
cdr3_aa: CAISELGRTTPTQYF

j_call: TRBJ2-7
v_call: TRBV2
cdr3_length: 12
d_call: NA
clone_size: once
cdr3_nt: TGTGCCAGCAGTGCAGGGTTGGGCGAGCAGTACTTC
cdr3_aa: CASSAGLGEQYF

j_call: TRBJ1-5
v_call: TRBV5-8
cdr3_length: 15
d_call: TRBD1
clone_size: NA
cdr3_nt: TGTGCCAGCAGCCCCCGGGACAGGGGTAACCAGCCCCAGCATTTT
cdr3_aa: CASSPRDRGNQPQHF